This T cell receptor beta chain was identified during a study of shared T cell receptors in the human thymus. Only in-frame clones appear in the TCRdb table, and some are missing; sequencing was by immunoSEQ multiplex PCR. The table has hundreds of thousands of clones, 85% to 95% seen once; the top ten hold approximately 0.02%. V was trimmed by 5 bases and J by 0 bases, leaving 14 bases between them. Germline V gene lookup returns CDR1 SGHVS and CDR2 FQNEAQ. The CDR3 contains 16 residues. The V gene is TRBV7-8, the J gene TRBJ2-1; D not certain. The source material was thymocytes. This sequence originates from a human donor. In nucleotides, the CDR3 is TGTGCCAGCAGCCCCGACTGGGGAAGCTCCTACAATGAGCAGTTCTTC. The encoded protein is CASSPDWGSSYNEQFF.